This T cell receptor beta chain was sequenced for a study of cytomegalovirus exposure and HLA in healthy donors. Study-wide context: The Caucasian-associated ancestry cluster held over 65% of 398 genotyped donors.

The PCR contained 60 Vbeta and 13 Jbeta primers. Profiling relied on immunoSEQ multiplex PCR, and the TCRdb table lists in-frame clones only, not all of them. The sample shows about 120,000 clones, 65% to 85% of them seen only once. The CDR3 has 13 amino acids. Germline V gives CDR1 MDHEN, CDR2 SYDVKM. V was clipped by 1 base and J by 6 bases, with 10 bases between them. Sequencing input: PBMCs. This TCR derives from a man aged 45 to 65 in good health and CMV-seronegative. The gene calls are TRBV28 and TRBJ2-7; no clear D gene. DNA of the CDR3: TGTGCCAGCAGTTTATTCACCGGTAGCGAGCAGTACTTC. This sequence encodes CASSLFTGSEQYF.